The rows below give T cell receptor beta chains drawn from one sample of a study of blood T cell repertoires in COVID-19. Profiling relied on immunoSEQ multiplex PCR, and the TCRdb table lists in-frame clones only, not all of them. The profile shows 100,000 to 150,000 clones, 88% of them singletons. Source material: peripheral blood. The receptor source for this set is a man between 70 and 80 years old with active COVID-19. CDR3s include the opening cysteine and the closing phenylalanine or tryptophan. The order of the fields is J gene, clone size, D gene, V gene, CDR3 protein, CDR3 DNA. A D gene is named only where the DNA matches it firmly. Expanded clones get a size class; other rows say once, few or many, or leave the size out.

J gene: TRBJ2-1; clone size: .; D gene: TRBD2; V gene: TRBV2; CDR3 protein: CASRGAGSGSESYNEQFF; CDR3 DNA: TGTGCCAGCAGGGGGGCGGGGAGCGGGAGTGAGTCCTACAATGAGCAGTTCTTC
J gene: TRBJ2-7; clone size: .; D gene: TRBD1; V gene: TRBV28; CDR3 protein: CASSLDRGSYEQYF; CDR3 DNA: TGTGCCAGCAGTTTGGACAGGGGGTCTTACGAGCAGTACTTC
J gene: TRBJ2-5; clone size: .; D gene: TRBD1; V gene: TRBV3-1/TRBV3-2; CDR3 protein: CASSQGQGRETQYF; CDR3 DNA: TGTGCCAGCAGCCAAGGACAGGGCCGGGAGACCCAGTACTTC
J gene: TRBJ1-5; clone size: .; D gene: .; V gene: TRBV10-2; CDR3 protein: CASSGEGLGNQPQHF; CDR3 DNA: TGCGCCAGCAGTGGGGAGGGTCTGGGCAATCAGCCCCAGCATTTT
J gene: TRBJ2-7; clone size: .; D gene: TRBD1; V gene: TRBV12-3/TRBV12-4; CDR3 protein: CASRARQGYEQYF; CDR3 DNA: TGTGCCAGCAGAGCCAGACAGGGCTACGAGCAGTACTTC
J gene: TRBJ1-6; clone size: few; D gene: TRBD1; V gene: TRBV5-1; CDR3 protein: CASSPGQEGRSPLHF; CDR3 DNA: TGCGCCAGCAGCCCTGGACAGGAAGGAAGATCACCCCTCCACTTT
J gene: TRBJ2-5; clone size: .; D gene: .; V gene: TRBV5-1; CDR3 protein: CASSLGEETQYF; CDR3 DNA: TGCGCCAGCAGCTTGGGAGAGGAGACCCAGTACTTC
J gene: TRBJ2-4; clone size: .; D gene: .; V gene: TRBV19; CDR3 protein: CASSIRVSLAKNIQYF; CDR3 DNA: TGTGCCAGTAGTATTCGGGTCAGTCTAGCCAAAAACATTCAGTACTTC
J gene: TRBJ2-2; clone size: .; D gene: .; V gene: TRBV4-3; CDR3 protein: CASSRQVIQGHQSNTGELFF; CDR3 DNA: TGCGCCAGCAGCCGCCAGGTCATTCAGGGACACCAGTCGAACACCGGGGAGCTGTTTTTT
J gene: TRBJ1-5; clone size: .; D gene: TRBD1; V gene: TRBV6-5; CDR3 protein: CASSRDREKPQHF; CDR3 DNA: TGTGCCAGCAGCCGGGACAGGGAGAAGCCCCAGCATTTT
J gene: TRBJ2-7; clone size: .; D gene: .; V gene: TRBV7-6; CDR3 protein: CASSQPQEGGRPYEQYF; CDR3 DNA: TGTGCCAGCAGCCAACCTCAGGAGGGCGGACGACCCTACGAGCAGTACTTC
J gene: TRBJ2-5; clone size: few; D gene: .; V gene: TRBV7-9; CDR3 protein: CASSSAEKSETQYF; CDR3 DNA: TGTGCCAGCAGCTCGGCGGAGAAATCGGAGACCCAGTACTTC
J gene: TRBJ1-1; clone size: .; D gene: .; V gene: TRBV5-1; CDR3 protein: CASTHTAGNTEAFF; CDR3 DNA: TGCGCCAGCACCCATACGGCGGGTAACACTGAAGCTTTCTTT
J gene: TRBJ2-6; clone size: .; D gene: .; V gene: TRBV19; CDR3 protein: CASSVGRVLTF; CDR3 DNA: TGTGCCAGTAGTGTGGGCAGGGTCCTGACTTTC
J gene: TRBJ2-7; clone size: .; D gene: TRBD1; V gene: TRBV6-5; CDR3 protein: CASVSGTGSSYEQYF; CDR3 DNA: TGTGCCAGCGTATCCGGGACAGGGAGCTCCTACGAGCAGTACTTC
J gene: TRBJ2-2; clone size: .; D gene: .; V gene: TRBV2; CDR3 protein: CASTPSGELFF; CDR3 DNA: TGTGCCAGCACCCCTAGCGGGGAGCTGTTTTTT
J gene: TRBJ1-6; clone size: .; D gene: .; V gene: TRBV11-2; CDR3 protein: CASTPLGARTPLHF; CDR3 DNA: TGTGCCAGCACCCCCCTTGGGGCTAGGACACCCCTCCACTTT
J gene: TRBJ2-2; clone size: .; D gene: .; V gene: TRBV6-2/TRBV6-3; CDR3 protein: CASSYSRLNTGELFF; CDR3 DNA: TGTGCCAGCAGTTACTCGAGGTTGAACACCGGGGAGCTGTTTTTT
J gene: TRBJ2-2; clone size: .; D gene: .; V gene: TRBV4-2; CDR3 protein: CASSQVPLRQANTGELFF; CDR3 DNA: TGTGCCAGCAGCCAAGTACCTTTAAGGCAGGCGAACACCGGGGAGCTGTTTTTT
J gene: TRBJ2-2; clone size: .; D gene: TRBD2; V gene: TRBV28; CDR3 protein: CASSLGPSGSGATGELFF; CDR3 DNA: TGTGCCAGCAGTTTAGGGCCTAGCGGGTCCGGGGCAACCGGGGAGCTGTTTTTT
J gene: TRBJ2-7; clone size: .; D gene: TRBD1; V gene: TRBV2; CDR3 protein: CASTPPGQGSYEQYF; CDR3 DNA: TGTGCCAGCACCCCTCCGGGACAGGGGTCCTACGAGCAGTACTTC
J gene: TRBJ2-2; clone size: .; D gene: TRBD2; V gene: TRBV4-2; CDR3 protein: CASSPQREDTGELFF; CDR3 DNA: TGTGCCAGCAGCCCTCAGCGGGAGGACACCGGGGAGCTGTTTTTT
J gene: TRBJ2-7; clone size: .; D gene: TRBD1; V gene: TRBV29-1; CDR3 protein: CSVVRQGVGPYEQYF; CDR3 DNA: TGCAGCGTCGTCCGACAGGGGGTGGGTCCCTACGAGCAGTACTTC
J gene: TRBJ1-1; clone size: .; D gene: .; V gene: TRBV5-5; CDR3 protein: CASSFIKGITNTEAFF; CDR3 DNA: TGTGCCAGCAGCTTTATAAAGGGGATAACGAACACTGAAGCTTTCTTT
J gene: TRBJ2-7; clone size: .; D gene: TRBD1; V gene: TRBV7-9; CDR3 protein: CASSTGQANLVYEQYF; CDR3 DNA: TGTGCCAGCAGCACGGGACAGGCTAACCTGGTCTACGAGCAGTACTTC
J gene: TRBJ1-1; clone size: .; D gene: TRBD1; V gene: TRBV5-8; CDR3 protein: CASSLRQGREAFF; CDR3 DNA: TGTGCCAGCAGCCTCAGACAGGGGCGTGAAGCTTTCTTT
J gene: TRBJ2-3; clone size: once; D gene: TRBD2; V gene: TRBV9; CDR3 protein: CASSPFFGGGEDTQYF; CDR3 DNA: TGTGCCAGCAGCCCATTTTTCGGGGGAGGGGAAGATACGCAGTATTTT
J gene: TRBJ2-1; clone size: .; D gene: TRBD1; V gene: TRBV24-1; CDR3 protein: CATSDRQGAAYNEQFF; CDR3 DNA: TGTGCCACCAGTGATAGACAGGGGGCGGCATACAATGAGCAGTTCTTC
J gene: TRBJ1-5; clone size: .; D gene: TRBD1; V gene: TRBV7-2; CDR3 protein: CASSARQGVGQPQHF; CDR3 DNA: TGTGCCAGCAGCGCAAGACAGGGGGTAGGTCAGCCCCAGCATTTT
J gene: TRBJ1-1; clone size: .; D gene: .; V gene: TRBV29-1; CDR3 protein: CSVGGRLGTEAFF; CDR3 DNA: TGCAGCGTTGGAGGCCGGCTGGGCACTGAAGCTTTCTTT
J gene: TRBJ1-1; clone size: .; D gene: .; V gene: TRBV2; CDR3 protein: CASKQGLNTEAFF; CDR3 DNA: TGTGCCAGCAAACAGGGCCTGAACACTGAAGCTTTCTTT
J gene: TRBJ2-7; clone size: .; D gene: TRBD2; V gene: TRBV5-4; CDR3 protein: CASSVPGTSGSHEQYF; CDR3 DNA: TGTGCCAGCAGCGTTCCCGGGACTAGCGGGTCCCACGAGCAGTACTTC
J gene: TRBJ1-1; clone size: .; D gene: TRBD1; V gene: TRBV30; CDR3 protein: CAWGTGDTEAFF; CDR3 DNA: TGTGCCTGGGGCACAGGGGACACTGAAGCTTTCTTT
J gene: TRBJ1-1; clone size: .; D gene: TRBD1; V gene: TRBV27; CDR3 protein: CASSRDSLNTEAFF; CDR3 DNA: TGTGCCAGCAGTCGGGACAGCCTTAACACTGAAGCTTTCTTT
J gene: TRBJ1-2; clone size: many; D gene: TRBD1; V gene: TRBV7-9; CDR3 protein: CASTINRGQGHSGGYTF; CDR3 DNA: TGTGCCAGCACCATAAACAGGGGGCAGGGACATTCAGGTGGCTACACCTTC
J gene: TRBJ1-2; clone size: .; D gene: .; V gene: TRBV5-4; CDR3 protein: CASSRGGQAYGYTF; CDR3 DNA: TGTGCCAGCAGCAGGGGGGGGCAGGCCTATGGCTACACCTTC
J gene: TRBJ1-6; clone size: .; D gene: TRBD1; V gene: TRBV30; CDR3 protein: CASDRAGSPLHF; CDR3 DNA: TGTGCCTCCGACAGGGCCGGTTCACCCCTCCACTTT
J gene: TRBJ2-7; clone size: .; D gene: .; V gene: TRBV28; CDR3 protein: CASSASHVGRGEQYF; CDR3 DNA: TGTGCCAGCAGTGCCTCCCATGTGGGGAGAGGAGAGCAGTACTTC
J gene: TRBJ1-1; clone size: .; D gene: .; V gene: TRBV5-1; CDR3 protein: CASSSGNTEAFF; CDR3 DNA: TGCGCCAGCAGCTCGGGGAACACTGAAGCTTTCTTT
J gene: TRBJ1-2; clone size: .; D gene: .; V gene: TRBV9; CDR3 protein: CASSVGGPRGYTF; CDR3 DNA: TGTGCCAGCAGCGTAGGTGGTCCGCGGGGCTACACCTTC
J gene: TRBJ1-2; clone size: .; D gene: .; V gene: TRBV5-6; CDR3 protein: CASSLYSGSSYGYTF; CDR3 DNA: TGTGCCAGCAGCTTGTACTCAGGGTCCAGCTATGGCTACACCTTC
J gene: TRBJ1-1; clone size: .; D gene: .; V gene: TRBV6-5; CDR3 protein: CASSQAGGHTEAFF; CDR3 DNA: TGTGCCAGCAGCCAGGCGGGGGGCCACACTGAAGCTTTCTTT
J gene: TRBJ1-1; clone size: .; D gene: .; V gene: TRBV14; CDR3 protein: CASSQSENTEAFF; CDR3 DNA: TGTGCCAGCAGCCAATCAGAGAACACTGAAGCTTTCTTT
J gene: TRBJ2-3; clone size: .; D gene: .; V gene: TRBV5-8; CDR3 protein: CASSSGRVAVTSTDTQYF; CDR3 DNA: TGTGCCAGCAGCTCGGGCAGGGTAGCGGTAACTAGCACAGATACGCAGTATTTT
J gene: TRBJ2-7; clone size: few; D gene: .; V gene: TRBV2; CDR3 protein: CASSIRQVYQQYF; CDR3 DNA: TGTGCCAGCAGTATCCGACAGGTTTACCAGCAGTACTTC
J gene: TRBJ2-3; clone size: once; D gene: TRBD1; V gene: TRBV7-6; CDR3 protein: CASSTDRGRTDTQYF; CDR3 DNA: TGTGCCAGCAGTACGGACAGGGGGCGAACAGATACGCAGTATTTT
J gene: TRBJ2-1; clone size: .; D gene: TRBD2; V gene: TRBV10-3; CDR3 protein: CAISESSGRGGEQFF; CDR3 DNA: TGTGCCATCAGTGAGTCCAGCGGGAGAGGTGGTGAGCAGTTCTTC
J gene: TRBJ2-2; clone size: .; D gene: TRBD1; V gene: TRBV12-3/TRBV12-4; CDR3 protein: CASSPQGTGELFF; CDR3 DNA: TGTGCCAGTAGCCCACAGGGGACCGGGGAGCTGTTTTTT
J gene: TRBJ2-7; clone size: few; D gene: TRBD1; V gene: TRBV5-1; CDR3 protein: CASSYRDRGPYEQYF; CDR3 DNA: TGCGCCAGCAGCTACCGGGACAGGGGGCCGTACGAGCAGTACTTC
J gene: TRBJ2-3; clone size: once; D gene: TRBD2; V gene: TRBV5-4; CDR3 protein: CASSLTAGGVDTQYF; CDR3 DNA: TGTGCCAGCAGCTTAACGGCGGGGGGGGTAGATACGCAGTATTTT
J gene: TRBJ2-6; clone size: .; D gene: .; V gene: TRBV7-3; CDR3 protein: CASSSRPSGANVLTF; CDR3 DNA: TGTGCCAGCAGCTCGAGGCCCTCTGGGGCCAACGTCCTGACTTTC
J gene: TRBJ2-5; clone size: .; D gene: TRBD1; V gene: TRBV6-2/TRBV6-3; CDR3 protein: CASSHWDSQETQYF; CDR3 DNA: TGTGCCAGCAGTCATTGGGACAGTCAAGAGACCCAGTACTTC
J gene: TRBJ2-5; clone size: .; D gene: TRBD2; V gene: TRBV3-1/TRBV3-2; CDR3 protein: CASTPQREASRVQYF; CDR3 DNA: TGTGCCAGCACCCCACAGCGGGAGGCCTCGAGGGTACAGTACTTC
J gene: TRBJ1-5; clone size: .; D gene: .; V gene: TRBV12-5; CDR3 protein: CLRDAHQLQHF; CDR3 DNA: TGTCTACGGGATGCCCATCAGCTCCAGCATTTT
J gene: TRBJ2-2; clone size: .; D gene: .; V gene: TRBV7-2; CDR3 protein: CASSLEGQLNTGELFF; CDR3 DNA: TGTGCCAGCAGCTTAGAGGGACAACTTAACACCGGGGAGCTGTTTTTT
J gene: TRBJ2-5; clone size: .; D gene: TRBD2; V gene: TRBV11-2; CDR3 protein: CASSPRQVAGGTQYF; CDR3 DNA: TGTGCCAGCAGCCCCCGACAGGTAGCGGGAGGGACCCAGTACTTC
J gene: TRBJ1-1; clone size: .; D gene: TRBD1; V gene: TRBV30; CDR3 protein: CAWTPTGGAFLNTEAFF; CDR3 DNA: TGTGCCTGGACCCCGACAGGGGGCGCATTCTTGAACACTGAAGCTTTCTTT
J gene: TRBJ2-7; clone size: .; D gene: TRBD1; V gene: TRBV7-9; CDR3 protein: CASSQGTGYYEQYF; CDR3 DNA: TGTGCCAGCAGCCAGGGGACAGGGTACTACGAGCAGTACTTC
J gene: TRBJ2-1; clone size: .; D gene: .; V gene: TRBV27; CDR3 protein: CASSPDWYNEQFF; CDR3 DNA: TGTGCCAGCAGTCCAGACTGGTACAATGAGCAGTTCTTC